This TCR beta chain was recorded in a study of blood T cell repertoires in COVID-19. The overall study: Acute and convalescent COVID-19 samples came from the United States, Italy and Spain.

Recovery among Cohort 3 donors was established by two negative PCRs, clearance, or symptom resolution. TCRdb's table, derived via immunoSEQ multiplex PCR, lists solely in-frame clones and lacks some. This sample has approximately 300,000 clones; over 75% occur once, and the top ten carry about 4%. V was trimmed by 9 bases and J by 4 bases, leaving 13 bases between them. CDR3 length: 14 residues. Per the germline V gene, CDR1 is MNHEY and CDR2 is SMNVEV (reference sequence). The specimen was PBMCs or T cells enriched from blood (not recorded which). This sequence was found in a young man who had recovered from COVID-19. This sequence joins TRBV27 and TRBJ2-6, with no clear D. The CDR3 sequence is CASARLSGANVLTF. CDR3 nucleotides: TGTGCCAGTGCCCGACTGAGCGGGGCCAACGTCCTGACTTTC.